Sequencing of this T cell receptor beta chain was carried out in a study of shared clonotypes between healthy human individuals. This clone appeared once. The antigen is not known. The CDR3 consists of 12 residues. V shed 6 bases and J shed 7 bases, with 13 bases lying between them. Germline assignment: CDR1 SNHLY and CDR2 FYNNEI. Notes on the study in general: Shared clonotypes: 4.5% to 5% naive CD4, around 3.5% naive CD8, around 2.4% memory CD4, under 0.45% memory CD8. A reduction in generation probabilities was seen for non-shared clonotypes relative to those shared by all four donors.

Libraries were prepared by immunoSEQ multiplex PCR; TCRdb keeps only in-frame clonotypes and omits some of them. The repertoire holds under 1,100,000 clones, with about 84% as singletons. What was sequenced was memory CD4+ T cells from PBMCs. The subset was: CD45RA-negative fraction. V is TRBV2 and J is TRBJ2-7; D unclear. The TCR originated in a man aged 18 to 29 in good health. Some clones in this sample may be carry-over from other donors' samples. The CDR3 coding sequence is TGTGCCAGCAGCCTGAAGAGAACGGAGCAGTACTTC. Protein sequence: CASSLKRTEQYF.